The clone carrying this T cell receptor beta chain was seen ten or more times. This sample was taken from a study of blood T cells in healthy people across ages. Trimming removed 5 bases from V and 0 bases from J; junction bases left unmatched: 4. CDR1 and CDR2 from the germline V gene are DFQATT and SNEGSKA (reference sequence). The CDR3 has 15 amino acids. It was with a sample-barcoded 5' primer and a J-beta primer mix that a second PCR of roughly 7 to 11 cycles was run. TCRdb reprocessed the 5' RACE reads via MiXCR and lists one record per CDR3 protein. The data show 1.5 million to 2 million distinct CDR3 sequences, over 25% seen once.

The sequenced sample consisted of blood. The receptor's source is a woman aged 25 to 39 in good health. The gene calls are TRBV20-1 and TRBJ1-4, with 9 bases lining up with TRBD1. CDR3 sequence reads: CSAGDRAATNEKLFF. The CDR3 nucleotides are TGCAGTGCTGGGGACAGGGCCGCAACTAATGAAAAACTGTTTTTT.